The T cell receptor beta chain under discussion was sequenced for a study of blood T cells in healthy people across ages. The second PCR ran about 6 to 12 cycles with a sample-barcoded 5' primer and J-beta primers. There were at least 2.5 million CDR3-containing paired-end reads obtained from each sample. TCRdb re-derived calls from the 5' RACE reads in MiXCR, one entry per CDR3 protein. Here the sample spans hundreds of thousands of distinct CDR3 sequences, 20% to 25% being singletons. The V end lost 6 bases, the J end lost 0 bases, and 11 bases lay between the germline ends. Germline loops: CDR1 LNHDA, CDR2 SQIVND (reference sequence). The CDR3 runs to 14 residues. As to this clonotype: Its specificity is unknown.

Study results and caveats: Researchers judged that diversity estimates from one million T cells fell short of true values.

The receptor comes from a man between 65 and 80 years old in good health. Sequenced sample: blood. The chain links TRBV19 to TRBJ1-2, with D uncertain. CDR3 protein: CASRTALANYGYTF. CDR3 DNA: TGTGCCAGTAGGACCGCTCTTGCTAACTATGGCTACACCTTC. Full variable domain (missing parts from reference TRBV19 and TRBJ1-2): DGGITQSPKYLFRKEGQNVTLSCEQNLNHDAMYWYRQDPGQGLRLIYYSQIVNDFQKGDIAEGYSVSREKKESFPLTVTSAQKNPTAFYLCASRTALANYGYTFGSGTRLTVV.